Described below is a single T cell receptor (beta chain) sequence and its context. Its antigen remains unidentified. This specimen belongs to a study of cytomegalovirus exposure and HLA in healthy donors. About the study: Earlier findings included about 120 million unique TCR beta sequences obtained from 150 million to 200 million T cells.

Findings and limits, study-wide: In a later analysis, at a false discovery rate of 0.05, roughly 18,000 TCR beta sequences were associated with HLA alleles. Common viral pathogens were later found to be apparently linked to several of the most significant clusters.

The J segment lost 2 bases and the V segment lost 7 bases, leaving 12 bases of the junction unmatched. The germline gives CDR1 SNHLY, CDR2 FYNNEI. This CDR3 contains 16 residues. In the PCR, 60 Vbeta and 13 Jbeta primers were used. The protocol was immunoSEQ multiplex PCR, while the TCRdb copy is restricted to in-frame clones and leaves out a portion. This table holds some 130,000 clones, 70% to 80% found once. This rearrangement joins TRBV2 to TRBJ2-7, with 9 bases lining up with TRBD2. The specimen was PBMCs. The clonotype was recovered from a man between 40 and 49 years old in good health and CMV-seropositive. The CDR3 region is CASTWREGGSTYEQYF. In DNA, the CDR3 is TGTGCCAGCACGTGGCGGGAGGGCGGGAGCACCTACGAGCAGTACTTC.